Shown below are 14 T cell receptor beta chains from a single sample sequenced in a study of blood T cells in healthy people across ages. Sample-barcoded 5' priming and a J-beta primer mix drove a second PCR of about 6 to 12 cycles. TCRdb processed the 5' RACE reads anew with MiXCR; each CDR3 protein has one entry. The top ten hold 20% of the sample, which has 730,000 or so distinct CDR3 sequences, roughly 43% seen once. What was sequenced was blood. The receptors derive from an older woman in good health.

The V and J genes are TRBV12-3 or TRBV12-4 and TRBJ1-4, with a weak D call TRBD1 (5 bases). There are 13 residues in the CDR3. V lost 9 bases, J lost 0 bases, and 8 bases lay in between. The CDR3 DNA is TGTGCCAGTGACAGCGCAACTAATGAAAAACTGTTTTTT. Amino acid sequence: CASDSATNEKLFF.

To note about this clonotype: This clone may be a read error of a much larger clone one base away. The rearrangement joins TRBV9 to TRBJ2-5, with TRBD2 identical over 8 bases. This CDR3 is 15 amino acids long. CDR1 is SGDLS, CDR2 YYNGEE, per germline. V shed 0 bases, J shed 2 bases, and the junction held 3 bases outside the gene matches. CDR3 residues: CASSVAGGPQETQYF. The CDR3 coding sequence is TGTGCCAGCAGCGTAGCGGGAGGGCCTCAAGAGACCCAGTACTTC.

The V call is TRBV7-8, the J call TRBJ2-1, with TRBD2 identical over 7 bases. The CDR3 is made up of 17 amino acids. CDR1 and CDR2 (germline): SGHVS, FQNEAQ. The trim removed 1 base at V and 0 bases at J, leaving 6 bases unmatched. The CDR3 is CASSLDSGSSSYNEQFF. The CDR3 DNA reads TGTGCCAGCAGCTTAGATAGCGGGTCGAGCTCCTACAATGAGCAGTTCTTC.

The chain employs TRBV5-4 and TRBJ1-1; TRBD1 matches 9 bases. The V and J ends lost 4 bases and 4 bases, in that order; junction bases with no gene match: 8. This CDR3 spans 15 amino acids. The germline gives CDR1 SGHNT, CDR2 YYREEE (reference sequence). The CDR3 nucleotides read TGTGCCAGCAGCCCTAGGACAGGGGTAGGCACTGAAGCTTTCTTT. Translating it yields CASSPRTGVGTEAFF.

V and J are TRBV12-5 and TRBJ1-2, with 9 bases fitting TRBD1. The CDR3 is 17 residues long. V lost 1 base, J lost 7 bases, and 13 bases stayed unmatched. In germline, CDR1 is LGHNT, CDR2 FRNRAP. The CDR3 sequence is CASGLAPGQGSFRGYTF. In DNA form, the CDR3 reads TGTGCTAGTGGTTTGGCCCCGGGACAGGGTTCTTTTCGTGGCTACACCTTC.

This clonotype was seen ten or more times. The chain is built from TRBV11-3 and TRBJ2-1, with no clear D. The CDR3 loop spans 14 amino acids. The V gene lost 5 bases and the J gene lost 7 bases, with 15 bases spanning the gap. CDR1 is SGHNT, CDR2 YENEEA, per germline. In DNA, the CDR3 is TGTGCCAGCAGCCGACGTCTTTTGGGGAATGAGCAGTTCTTC. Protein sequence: CASSRRLLGNEQFF.

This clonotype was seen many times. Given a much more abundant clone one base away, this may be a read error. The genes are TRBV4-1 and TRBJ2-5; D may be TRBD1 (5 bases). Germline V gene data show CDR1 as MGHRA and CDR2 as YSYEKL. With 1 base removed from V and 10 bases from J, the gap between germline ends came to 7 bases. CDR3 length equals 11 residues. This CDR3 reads CASSQGGGQYF. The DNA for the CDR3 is TGCGCCAGCAGCCAAGGGGGCGGCCAGTACTTC.

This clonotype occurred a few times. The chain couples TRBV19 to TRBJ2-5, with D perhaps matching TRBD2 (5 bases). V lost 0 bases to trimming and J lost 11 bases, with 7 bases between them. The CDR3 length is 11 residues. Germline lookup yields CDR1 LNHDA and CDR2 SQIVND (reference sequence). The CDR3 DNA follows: TGTGCCAGTAGTATAGAGACTACTCAGTACTTC. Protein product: CASSIETTQYF.

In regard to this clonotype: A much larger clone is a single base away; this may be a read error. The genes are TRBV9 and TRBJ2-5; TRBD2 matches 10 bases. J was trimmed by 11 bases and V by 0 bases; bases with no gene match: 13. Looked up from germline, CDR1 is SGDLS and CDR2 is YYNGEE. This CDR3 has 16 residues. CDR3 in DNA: TGTGCCAGCAGCGTAGAGGGGACTAGCGTGGGGAATGGGCAGTACTTC. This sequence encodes CASSVEGTSVGNGQYF. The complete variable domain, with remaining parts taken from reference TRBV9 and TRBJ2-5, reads DSGVTQTPKHLITATGQRVTLRCSPRSGDLSVYWYQQSLDQGLQFLIQYYNGEERAKGNILERFSAQQFPDLHSELNLSSLELGDSALYFCASSVEGTSVGNGQYFGPGTRLLVL.

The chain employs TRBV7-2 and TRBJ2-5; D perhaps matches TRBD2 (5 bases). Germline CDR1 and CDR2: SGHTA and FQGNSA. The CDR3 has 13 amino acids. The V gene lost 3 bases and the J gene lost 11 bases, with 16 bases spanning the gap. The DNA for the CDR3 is TGTGCCAGCAGCTTTTGGCTAGCCGATGAGCAGTACTTC. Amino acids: CASSFWLADEQYF.

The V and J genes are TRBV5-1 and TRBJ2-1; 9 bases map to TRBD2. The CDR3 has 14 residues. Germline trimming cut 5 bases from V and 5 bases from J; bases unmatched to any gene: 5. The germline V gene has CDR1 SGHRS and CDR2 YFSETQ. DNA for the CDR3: TGCGCCAGCAGTAAAAGGACTAGCGACAATGAGCAGTTCTTC. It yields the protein CASSKRTSDNEQFF.

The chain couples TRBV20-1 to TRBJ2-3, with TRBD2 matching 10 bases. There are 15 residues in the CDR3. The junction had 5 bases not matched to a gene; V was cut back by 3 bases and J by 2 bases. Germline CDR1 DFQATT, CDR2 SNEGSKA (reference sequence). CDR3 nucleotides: TGCAGTGCTAGTTGGACTAGCGGAATCACAGATACGCAGTATTTT. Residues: CSASWTSGITDTQYF.

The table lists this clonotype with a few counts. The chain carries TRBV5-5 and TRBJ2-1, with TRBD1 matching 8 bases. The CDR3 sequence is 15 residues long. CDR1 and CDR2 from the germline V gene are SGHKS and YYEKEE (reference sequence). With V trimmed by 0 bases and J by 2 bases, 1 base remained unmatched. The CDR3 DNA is TGTGCCAGCAGCTTGGGGACAGGGCCCTACAATGAGCAGTTCTTC. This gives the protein CASSLGTGPYNEQFF.

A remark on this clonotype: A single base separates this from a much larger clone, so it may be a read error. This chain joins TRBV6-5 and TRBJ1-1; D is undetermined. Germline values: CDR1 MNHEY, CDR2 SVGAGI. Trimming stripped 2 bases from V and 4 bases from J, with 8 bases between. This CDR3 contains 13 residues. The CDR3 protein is CASSYAITTEAFF. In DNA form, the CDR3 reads TGTGCCAGCAGTTACGCGATCACCACTGAAGCTTTCTTT.